This T cell receptor (beta chain) is from a study of blood T cell repertoires in COVID-19. Whole-study context: Samples taken during acute and convalescent COVID-19 were collected in the United States, Italy and Spain.

The CDR3 consists of 14 residues. J gave up 3 bases and V 7 bases, and 9 bases lay outside the gene matches. The germline CDR1 and CDR2 sequences are SGHRS and YFSETQ. Authors' methods: Researchers report that nucleated cell counts were estimated from reference gene primer amplification. Sequenced by immunoSEQ multiplex PCR; TCRdb stores in-frame clones only, minus some. V and J calls and clone size are copied from that table; D and trimming were computed from the DNA. The table records around 300,000 clones, 70% to 90% of them present only once. Donors in Cohort 3 counted as recovered after two negative PCRs, clearance, or symptom resolution.

Material for sequencing was PBMCs or T cells enriched from blood (not recorded which). The J gene is TRBJ1-1, the V gene TRBV5-1; TRBD1 matches 7 bases. The source of this sequence is a young woman who had recovered from COVID-19. The CDR3 loop is CASCFRQGDTEAFF. The CDR3 bases are TGCGCCAGCTGTTTCAGACAGGGTGACACTGAAGCTTTCTTT.